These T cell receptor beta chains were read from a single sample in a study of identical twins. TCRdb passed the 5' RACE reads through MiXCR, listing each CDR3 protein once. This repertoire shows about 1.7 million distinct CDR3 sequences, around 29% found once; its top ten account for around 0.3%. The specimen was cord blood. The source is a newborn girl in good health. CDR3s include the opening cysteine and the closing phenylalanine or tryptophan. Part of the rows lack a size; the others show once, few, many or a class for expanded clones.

CASSERTGGLRAKNIQYF,.,TRBV10-2,TRBJ2-4
CASSLVAGEYNEQFF,many,TRBV11-2,TRBJ2-1
CASSLGGTTFQPQHF,few,TRBV6-2/TRBV6-3,TRBJ1-5
CASSLVNGGTDTQYF,.,TRBV7-2,TRBJ2-3
CASSQHRGSGYTF,few,TRBV3-1,TRBJ1-2
CAISGRLAGRSYEQYF,.,TRBV10-3,.
CASSQDWADTQYF,many,TRBV4-2,TRBJ2-3
CASKIAGASPEQFF,few,TRBV6-6,TRBJ2-1
CASRVERYEQYF,.,TRBV2,TRBJ2-7
CASRPRLAGHTDTQYF,.,TRBV13,TRBJ2-3
CASRRGPTNEKLFF,.,TRBV6-6,TRBJ1-4
CSVEMVGGGYDEQYF,.,TRBV29-1,TRBJ2-5
CASSSAGFSTDTQYF,few,TRBV7-2,TRBJ2-3
CASTPAGTGGTEAFF,.,TRBV25-1,TRBJ1-1
CSADRGSQPQYF,.,TRBV20-1,TRBJ2-5
CAGSQIGASYNEQYF,.,TRBV3-1,TRBJ2-7
CASSLDLSTSWNDIQYF,few,TRBV11-2,TRBJ2-4
CASSLVGLEYNEQFF,few,TRBV7-2,TRBJ2-1
CASTPGDGDTQYF,few,TRBV28,TRBJ2-3
CASSWRLNEKLFF,.,TRBV12-3/TRBV12-4,TRBJ1-4
CSAEAARQLLYGYTF,few,TRBV20-1,TRBJ1-2
CASSLQDNRVNSPLHF,few,TRBV27,TRBJ1-6
CASSSPPEASGSYEQYF,few,TRBV27,TRBJ2-7
CASSLQPGTSGSTEQFF,.,TRBV7-2,TRBJ2-1
CASSYYYREETQYF,.,TRBV7-2,TRBJ2-5
CASSEVYASGGYNEQFF,.,TRBV2,TRBJ2-1
CSVGFGTGASYEQYF,.,TRBV29-1,TRBJ2-7
CASSFSGTLGTGELFF,.,TRBV7-6,TRBJ2-2
CASRDGQGTTDTKYF,.,TRBV12-3/TRBV12-4,TRBJ2-3
CATRGTSPDTQYF,few,TRBV24-1,TRBJ2-3